This is a list of T cell receptor beta chains from one sample in a study of cytomegalovirus exposure and HLA in healthy donors. Here immunoSEQ multiplex PCR was the method, and the copy in TCRdb shows in-frame clones only, minus some. Found here are about 160,000 clones, under 90% of them singletons; the top ten hold under 4.5%. Specimen: PBMCs. Receptor source: a man between 18 and 29 years old in good health and CMV-seropositive. Both conserved end residues are part of each CDR3. D genes are given only for firm matches. Size is omitted from some rows. Given values are once, few, many or a class for expanded clones.

TRBJ1-2,-,-,TRBV7-9,CASSLVGSGNYGYTF,TGTGCCAGCAGCTTAGTGGGTTCAGGGAACTATGGCTACACCTTC
TRBJ1-2,-,-,TRBV6-1,CASRDSSNYGYTF,TGTGCCAGCAGAGACAGTTCTAACTATGGCTACACCTTC
TRBJ2-3,-,-,TRBV11-3,CASSLGQTRDLTDTQYF,TGTGCCAGCAGCTTAGGGCAGACTAGAGATCTCACAGATACGCAGTATTTT
TRBJ2-6,-,-,TRBV28,CASRSSGANVLTF,TGTGCCAGCCGTAGCTCTGGGGCCAACGTCCTGACTTTC
TRBJ2-2,-,-,TRBV7-6,CASSSGEIGELFF,TGTGCCAGCAGCTCAGGGGAAATCGGGGAGCTGTTTTTT
TRBJ2-5,-,-,TRBV7-3,CASSPSGVRETQYF,TGTGCCAGCAGCCCATCGGGGGTTCGAGAGACCCAGTACTTC
TRBJ2-7,-,-,TRBV6-5,CASSSAGRVYEQYF,TGTGCCAGCAGTTCGGCTGGCAGGGTCTACGAGCAGTACTTC
TRBJ2-3,-,-,TRBV2,CASSVSLARTSTDTQYF,TGTGCCAGCAGTGTTTCACTAGCAAGAACTAGCACAGATACGCAGTATTTT
TRBJ1-5,-,-,TRBV7-2,CASSPTGGGRQPQHF,TGTGCCAGCAGCCCCACCGGAGGCGGAAGGCAGCCCCAGCATTTT
TRBJ2-1,TRBD2,-,TRBV18,CASSSIAGGFEQFF,TGTGCCAGCTCATCAATAGCGGGAGGTTTTGAGCAGTTCTTC
TRBJ2-7,TRBD2,-,TRBV4-1,CASSQGPLREGFVQYF,TGCGCCAGCAGCCAAGGGCCCTTGCGGGAGGGCTTCGTTCAGTACTTC
TRBJ2-2,-,-,TRBV5-1,CASSIQSQNTGELFF,TGCGCCAGCAGTATACAGTCCCAGAACACCGGGGAGCTGTTTTTT
TRBJ2-2,-,-,TRBV5-1,CASSSDSYTGELFF,TGCGCCAGCAGCTCGGACAGTTACACCGGGGAGCTGTTTTTT
TRBJ2-1,TRBD2,-,TRBV7-3,CASSLTGLAVPGNEQFF,TGTGCCAGCAGCTTAACGGGACTAGCGGTCCCTGGGAATGAGCAGTTCTTC
TRBJ2-7,-,-,TRBV7-8,CASSQWSGDSYEQYF,TGTGCCAGCAGCCAATGGTCGGGAGACTCCTACGAGCAGTACTTC
TRBJ2-5,-,-,TRBV25-1,CASSADRIQETQYF,TGTGCCAGCAGTGCGGACAGAATACAAGAGACCCAGTACTTC
TRBJ2-3,-,-,TRBV4-1,CASSQSPGQGKSDTQYF,TGCGCCAGCAGCCAGTCCCCGGGACAAGGCAAATCAGATACGCAGTATTTT
TRBJ1-2,-,once,TRBV30,CAWSPGLPYGYTF,TGTGCCTGGAGTCCAGGGCTCCCTTATGGCTACACCTTC
TRBJ1-3,TRBD1,-,TRBV9,CASSETGAYVNTIYF,TGTGCCAGCAGCGAGACAGGGGCCTACGTAAACACCATATATTTT
TRBJ2-1,TRBD2,once,TRBV19,CASSPSRTSGYNEQFF,TGTGCCAGTAGTCCCTCCCGGACTAGCGGGTACAATGAGCAGTTCTTC
TRBJ2-7,TRBD2,-,TRBV4-1,CASSQEVHLAGVSYEQYF,TGCGCCAGCAGCCAAGAAGTTCATCTAGCGGGAGTTTCCTACGAGCAGTACTTC
TRBJ1-2,-,-,TRBV30,CAWSPGSGPHGYTF,TGTGCCTGGAGTCCAGGCTCAGGGCCCCATGGCTACACCTTC
TRBJ2-5,TRBD1,-,TRBV7-6,CASSLSGTAIKETQYF,TGTGCCAGCAGCTTATCCGGGACAGCTATTAAAGAGACCCAGTACTTC
TRBJ2-5,TRBD1,-,TRBV9,CASSPTQGWETQYF,TGTGCCAGCAGCCCGACACAGGGGTGGGAGACCCAGTACTTC
TRBJ2-3,-,-,TRBV7-7,CASSIQYSDTQYF,TGTGCTAGCAGCATTCAATACAGCGATACGCAGTATTTT
TRBJ2-7,TRBD1,-,TRBV5-1,CASSDLAGTGSYEQYF,TGCGCCAGCAGTGACCTAGCCGGGACAGGTAGCTACGAGCAGTACTTC
TRBJ1-5,-,-,TRBV28,CASSFLSQPQHF,TGTGCCAGCAGTTTTTTGAGTCAGCCCCAGCATTTT
TRBJ2-7,-,-,TRBV27,CASSSQGTWLSFYEQYF,TGTGCCAGCAGTTCCCAGGGGACCTGGTTGTCCTTTTACGAGCAGTACTTC
TRBJ2-2,TRBD2,-,TRBV11-3,CASSNPSGSNTGELFF,TGTGCCAGCAGCAACCCTAGCGGATCGAACACCGGGGAGCTGTTTTTT
TRBJ2-1,TRBD1,-,TRBV29-1,CSVEGRQGRSSYNEQFF,TGCAGCGTTGAAGGACGACAGGGGCGCAGCTCCTACAATGAGCAGTTCTTC
TRBJ2-7,TRBD1,-,TRBV7-9,CASSLEGQTYEQYF,TGTGCCAGCAGCTTAGAGGGACAGACCTACGAGCAGTACTTC
TRBJ2-4,TRBD2,-,TRBV12-5,CASGLGGLAGKNIQYF,TGTGCTAGTGGTTTGGGGGGGCTAGCGGGAAAAAACATTCAGTACTTC
TRBJ2-2,TRBD1,-,TRBV19,CASSRTGGTGELFF,TGTGCCAGTAGTAGGACAGGAGGCACCGGGGAGCTGTTTTTT
TRBJ2-5,-,-,TRBV27,CASSLSRGETQYF,TGTGCCAGCAGTTTATCCCGAGGGGAGACCCAGTACTTC
TRBJ1-2,-,-,TRBV7-6,CASSGQTWPYYGYTF,TGTGCCAGCAGCGGACAGACATGGCCATACTATGGCTACACCTTC
TRBJ1-5,-,-,TRBV28,CASSLGRLSNQPQHF,TGTGCCAGCAGTTTGGGCAGGCTAAGCAATCAGCCCCAGCATTTT
TRBJ2-1,TRBD1,-,TRBV5-8,CASSLEGQGYNEQFF,TGTGCCAGCAGCTTGGAGGGACAGGGCTACAATGAGCAGTTCTTC
TRBJ2-5,TRBD2,-,TRBV5-1,CASSSMAGAAETQYF,TGCGCCAGCAGCAGTATGGCGGGAGCTGCAGAGACCCAGTACTTC
TRBJ2-3,TRBD2,-,TRBV11-3,CASSLRGRADTQYF,TGTGCCAGCAGCTTACGCGGGAGAGCAGATACGCAGTATTTT
TRBJ1-5,-,few,TRBV2,CASRRGNQPQHF,TGTGCCAGCAGGCGAGGGAATCAGCCCCAGCATTTT
TRBJ2-5,TRBD2,-,TRBV7-9,CASSLVVREGHETQYF,TGTGCCAGCAGCTTAGTTGTGCGGGAGGGCCATGAGACCCAGTACTTC